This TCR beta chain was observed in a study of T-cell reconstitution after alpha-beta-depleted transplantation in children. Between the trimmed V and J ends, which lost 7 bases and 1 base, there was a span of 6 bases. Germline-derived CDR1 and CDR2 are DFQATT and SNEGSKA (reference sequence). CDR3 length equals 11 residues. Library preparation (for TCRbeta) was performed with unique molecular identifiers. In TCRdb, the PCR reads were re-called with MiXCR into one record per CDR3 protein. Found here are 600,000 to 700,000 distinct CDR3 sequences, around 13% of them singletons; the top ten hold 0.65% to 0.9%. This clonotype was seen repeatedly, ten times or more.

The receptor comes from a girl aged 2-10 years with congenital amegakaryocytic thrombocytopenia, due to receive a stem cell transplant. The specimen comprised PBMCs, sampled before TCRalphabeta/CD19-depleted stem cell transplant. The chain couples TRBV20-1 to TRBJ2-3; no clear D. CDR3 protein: CSVQGTDTQYF. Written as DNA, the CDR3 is TGCAGTGTGCAGGGCACAGATACGCAGTATTTT.